Below, 17 T cell receptor beta chains from the same sample are listed, as sequenced in a study of long-term antiretroviral therapy in people with HIV. Researchers ran immunoSEQ v3.0 at survey level. Method: immunoSEQ multiplex PCR; TCRdb's copy keeps in-frame clones and lacks some. The repertoire holds tens of thousands of clones, approximately 82% seen once, with 3.5% to 6% in the top ten. Source: unsorted PBMCs, taken 0.5 years after starting antiretroviral therapy. These receptors all come from a man aged 18 to 29 with HIV.

This chain links TRBV5-6 with TRBJ2-1; 16 nucleotides agree with TRBD2. The CDR3 contains 19 residues. After removal of 4 bases from V and 5 bases from J, the junction contained 12 bases not matched to a gene. Germline assignment: CDR1 SGHDT and CDR2 YYEEEE. CDR3 DNA: TGTGCCAGCAGCGGGGGACTAGCGGGAGGGCCCTCGTGGGACAATGAGCAGTTCTTC. Encoded protein: CASSGGLAGGPSWDNEQFF.

The chain links TRBV18 to TRBJ2-5; TRBD1 is a possible D gene (6 bases). Germline lookup yields CDR1 KGHSH and CDR2 LQKENI. The CDR3 loop spans 14 amino acids. Trimming pared 3 bases from V and 2 bases from J, leaving 10 bases between. This CDR3 is CASSPGTRQETQYF. CDR3 nucleotides: TGTGCCAGCTCACCTGGGACAAGGCAAGAGACCCAGTACTTC. Complete variable domain (other parts from reference TRBV18 and TRBJ2-5): NAGVMQNPRHLVRRRGQEARLRCSPMKGHSHVYWYRQLPEEGLKFMVYLQKENIIDESGMPKERFSAEFPKEGPSILRIQQVVRGDSAAYFCASSPGTRQETQYFGPGTRLLVL.

The chain uses TRBV28 and TRBJ2-3, with D possibly TRBD2 on 6 matching bases. This CDR3 contains 13 residues. Between the trimmed V and J ends, which lost 5 bases and 3 bases, there was a span of 9 bases. Germline V gives CDR1 MDHEN, CDR2 SYDVKM. This CDR3 reads CASSGEVTDTQYF. Here the CDR3 DNA reads TGTGCCAGCAGTGGGGAGGTAACAGATACGCAGTATTTT.

The V and J genes are TRBV19 and TRBJ2-2; D is ambiguous. This CDR3 has 13 residues. Germline V gives CDR1 LNHDA, CDR2 SQIVND (reference sequence). The V gene lost 3 bases and the J gene lost 4 bases, with 6 bases spanning the gap. The chain's CDR3 is CASSILVTGELFF. CDR3 sequence (DNA): TGTGCCAGTAGTATCTTGGTCACCGGGGAGCTGTTTTTT.

CDR3 loop: CASSLLGQGGSPLHF. For the CDR3, the DNA is TGTGCCAGCAGTTTATTGGGGCAGGGTGGATCACCCCTCCACTTT. This chain connects TRBV28 to TRBJ1-6, with TRBD1 as a possible D gene (5 bases). Looked up from germline, CDR1 is MDHEN and CDR2 is SYDVKM. The CDR3 length is 15 residues. With 1 base removed from V and 10 bases from J, the gap between germline ends came to 14 bases.

This clone counts as medium-sized. Other nucleotide sequences in the sample specify the same CDR3. This chain links TRBV29-1 with TRBJ2-1; 7 nucleotides line up with TRBD1. This CDR3 has 15 amino acids. V gave up 1 base and J gave up 0 bases; unmatched junction bases: 3. The V gene's germline CDR1 is SQVTM and CDR2 ANQGSEA. CDR3 coding DNA: TGCAGCGTTGAAGTATGGGACAGCTCCTACAATGAGCAGTTCTTC. Protein product: CSVEVWDSSYNEQFF.

The genes are TRBV19 and TRBJ2-7; D may be TRBD2 (6 bases). V lost 6 bases, J lost 3 bases, and 18 bases lay in between. Germline CDR1 and CDR2: LNHDA and SQIVND (reference sequence). There are 15 residues in the CDR3. CDR3 residues: CASRTSGTEFYEQYF. CDR3 bases: TGTGCCAGTAGGACTTCCGGGACTGAGTTCTACGAGCAGTACTTC.

V gene TRBV20-1 combines with J gene TRBJ2-3, with D unresolved. This CDR3 region has 11 residues. Trimming cost V 7 bases and J 0 bases, with 5 bases left between them. Germline CDR1 and CDR2: DFQATT and SNEGSKA (reference sequence). The CDR3: CSVYSTDTQYF. The CDR3 bases are TGCAGTGTATATAGCACAGATACGCAGTATTTT.

To note about this clone: The same CDR3 is also encoded by other DNA sequences in this sample. V and J are TRBV5-4 and TRBJ2-7; 10 positions match TRBD2. Germline-derived CDR1 and CDR2 are SGHNT and YYREEE (reference sequence). The CDR3 contains 15 residues. The junction had 9 bases not matched to a gene; V was cut back by 3 bases and J by 6 bases. The CDR3 sequence: CASSWTSGGRGEQYF. CDR3 bases: TGTGCCAGCAGCTGGACTAGCGGAGGGCGTGGCGAGCAGTACTTC.

The V call is TRBV4-3, the J call TRBJ2-7; 9 bases align to TRBD2. Germline trimming cut 0 bases from V and 2 bases from J; bases unmatched to any gene: 2. The germline V gene has CDR1 LGHNA and CDR2 YSLEER. This CDR3 is built from 15 residues. The CDR3 reads CASSQDLAGPYEQYF. The CDR3 nucleotides read TGCGCCAGCAGCCAAGATCTAGCGGGGCCCTACGAGCAGTACTTC.

V usage is TRBV18 and J usage is TRBJ1-3; D gene uncertain. CDR3 length: 15 amino acids. Trimming took 2 bases from V and 0 from J, leaving 8 bases between them. Per germline, CDR1 KGHSH and CDR2 LQKENI. CDR3 nucleotide sequence: TGTGCCAGCTCACCAGTCCTTCTCTCTGGAAACACCATATATTTT. Its translation is CASSPVLLSGNTIYF.

This sequence joins TRBV5-4 and TRBJ2-7; D gene uncertain. There are 11 residues in the CDR3. Trimming removed 0 bases from V and 5 bases from J, with 3 bases in between. Germline V lookup: CDR1 SGHNT, CDR2 YYREEE (reference sequence). CDR3: CASSLVNEQYF. DNA of the CDR3: TGTGCCAGCAGCTTGGTAAACGAGCAGTACTTC.

The V gene is TRBV7-9, the J gene TRBJ2-3; D is undetermined. V gave up 5 bases and J gave up 2 bases, with 14 bases separating them. There are 15 residues in the CDR3. Per the germline V gene, CDR1 is SEHNR and CDR2 is FQNEAQ (reference sequence). CDR3 region: CASSPVILSTDTQYF. DNA of the CDR3: TGTGCCAGCAGCCCTGTGATATTATCCACAGATACGCAGTATTTT.

The chain recombines TRBV30 with TRBJ1-1, with 7 bases aligning to TRBD1. The CDR3 contains 16 residues. Germline V lookup: CDR1 GTSNPN, CDR2 SVGIG (reference sequence). J was trimmed by 0 bases and V by 3 bases; bases with no gene match: 10. CDR3 amino acids: CAWSGDRVSVNTEAFF. Written as DNA, the CDR3 is TGTGCCTGGAGCGGCGACAGGGTTTCTGTGAACACTGAAGCTTTCTTT.

The chain couples TRBV6-6 to TRBJ1-2; no clear D gene. Germline CDR1 MNHNY, CDR2 SVGAGI (reference sequence). The V gene lost 5 bases and the J gene lost 4 bases, with 8 bases spanning the gap. The CDR3 is 12 residues long. CDR3 residues: CASSQELYGYTF. In DNA, the CDR3 is TGTGCCAGCAGTCAGGAGCTCTATGGCTACACCTTC.

The gene calls are TRBV6-5 and TRBJ2-7; D unclear. The CDR3 has 15 amino acids. Trimming cost V 2 bases and J 2 bases, with 13 bases left between them. Per germline, CDR1 MNHEY and CDR2 SVGAGI. This CDR3 reads CASSYRRDQTYEQYF. For the CDR3, the DNA is TGTGCCAGCAGTTACCGAAGAGATCAGACCTACGAGCAGTACTTC.

The V call is TRBV4-2, the J call TRBJ2-7; TRBD1 matches at 10 bases. Germline values: CDR1 LGHNA, CDR2 YNFKEQ. The CDR3 runs 15 residues. The trim removed 4 bases at V and 5 bases at J, leaving 8 bases unmatched. CDR3 protein: CASSPPGTGVHEQYF. CDR3 nucleotide sequence: TGTGCCAGCAGCCCGCCCGGGACAGGGGTCCACGAGCAGTACTTC.